This T cell receptor (beta chain) was recovered during a study of regulatory dendritic cells for organ transplantation (dated by TCRdb to 2016 to 2017). About the investigation overall: Sorted naive and memory CD4+ and CD8+ T cells had their TCRbeta repertoires sequenced both before and after allostimulation with either regulatory or mature dendritic cells. Results the study describes overall, beyond this receptor: Expansion of memory CD8+ clones was induced by allostimulation in both subjects, but more limited expansion appeared to be induced by regulatory dendritic cells than by mature dendritic cells. Of the resting subsets, the one holding the most alloreactive TCR clonotypes was memory CD8+ T cells. Only a couple of subjects were sequenced, and the authors noted considerable between-individual heterogeneity in the alloreactive memory CD8+ T cell pool. Repertoires were highly diverse in naive CD4+ and CD8+ T cells, less diverse in memory cells, and most oligoclonal in memory CD8+ cells.

A multiplexed two-step PCR with Vbeta-specific forward primers and Jbeta-specific reverse primers was used to amplify the TCRbeta CDR3 regions. Through the immunoSEQ service, TCRbeta libraries were sequenced on an Illumina instrument. The original pipeline was this. V, D and J genes were assigned using IMGT annotation, and counts were corrected for multiplex PCR bias using synthetic CDR3 analogues. Repertoire clonality was computed in the immunoSEQ Analyzer as one minus normalized Shannon entropy. Whether a clone counted as expanded was decided by Fisher's exact test with Benjamini-Hochberg false discovery rate control and a two-tailed cutoff of P<0.01. The immuneACCESS repertoire file appears here via TCRdb, limited to in-frame rearrangements. These files lack a portion of the clones; in checked studies, under half of the deficit traces to unresolved V genes, and the cause of the others is not known. The V and J calls and clone size come from that table; D and trimming were worked out from the DNA. This sample is represented by tens of thousands of clones; 74% of them were singletons. In total, the top ten clones hold approximately 0.92% of the sample.

The CDR3 runs 15 amino acids, cysteine and phenylalanine included. Of the read, only the CDR3 DNA is kept; its 45 bases are in frame from base 1. Based on the germline V gene, the CDR1 and CDR2 sequences are SGDLS and YYNGEE. V is clipped by 0 bases and J by 2 bases, and the sequence between their germline boundaries is 9 bases long. A word on this clone: Its antigen is unknown. Base qualities were left out, and no much larger clone turns up one base away.

Naive T cells were sorted as CD45RA+ and memory T cells as CD45RO+ CD4+ or CD8+ cells by FACS. The T cells used for TCR sequencing were obtained from two healthy control subjects. For the mixed lymphocyte reactions, sorted T cell subsets left unstimulated acted as baseline controls. The Qiagen DNeasy Blood & Tissue Kit was used to extract genomic DNA. The origin of this receptor is a human donor in good health. The sample was memory CD4+ T cells from blood. The cell subset or site label here, explained by the study, means: CD45RO+ memory T cells. The chain joins TRBV9 to TRBJ2-1; TRBD1 is possibly the D segment (6 matching bases). The DNA sequence reads TGTGCCAGCAGCGTAGCTGAGGGGGCCTACAATGAGCAGTTCTTC. Translated, it reads CASSVAEGAYNEQFF.